The 30 T cell receptor beta chains below were found in one sample sequenced in a study of a mutant IDH1 vaccine in newly diagnosed glioma. Specified time point: week 23, last vaccination. Vaccinated patients received 300 ug of mutant IDH1 20-mer peptide per dose, with topical imiquimod. Measured with immunoSEQ multiplex PCR; TCRdb has only the in-frame clones, and not every one. The top ten clones hold around 0.77% of a sample with tens of thousands of clones, 75% to 90% of them seen once. No antigen is known for these receptors. Sequencing used PBMCs, obtained from a glioma patient whose treatment included an IDH1 peptide vaccine. All receptors come from a woman aged 45 to 65 with glioma.

V and J are TRBV5-1 and TRBJ2-1; D is perhaps TRBD2 (5 bases). Germline V gene data show CDR1 as SGHRS and CDR2 as YFSETQ. The CDR3 spans 15 residues. The ends were cut back, 0 bases at V and 5 bases at J, with 12 bases in the middle. The CDR3 DNA is TGCGCCAGCAGCTTGGGAATTAGCGACAACAATGAGCAGTTCTTC. This codes for CASSLGISDNNEQFF.

The chain couples TRBV28 to TRBJ1-5; 7 bases are shared with TRBD1. The CDR3 consists of 15 residues. Germline loops: CDR1 MDHEN, CDR2 SYDVKM. With 5 bases clipped from V and 2 bases from J, the junction kept 6 bases outside the gene matches. The CDR3: CASSPTGEGNQPQHF. The CDR3 nucleotides are TGTGCCAGCAGTCCTACAGGGGAGGGCAATCAGCCCCAGCATTTT.

The chain combines TRBV10-3 with TRBJ2-5; 13 bases are shared with TRBD2. V lost 6 bases to trimming and J lost 2 bases; unmatched junction nucleotides: 6. The CDR3 loop spans 16 amino acids. CDR1 ENHRY and CDR2 SYGVKD come from the germline V gene. CDR3 loop: CAISGLAGESQETQYF. The CDR3 region has the DNA TGTGCCATCAGCGGACTAGCGGGGGAGTCACAAGAGACCCAGTACTTC.

The J gene is TRBJ1-1, the V gene TRBV28; TRBD1 matches 7 bases. V dropped 3 bases and J dropped 1; count of bases not matched to a gene: 5. The CDR3 has 15 residues. CDR1 is MDHEN and CDR2 is SYDVKM in the germline V gene. DNA for the CDR3: TGTGCCAGCAGTTTCCCGGGACAGCCGAACACTGAAGCTTTCTTT. Translation: CASSFPGQPNTEAFF.

DNA of the CDR3: TGTGCCAGCAGCAAAGGTAGGGGGGCTCGCGGGAGGGCCAAAGAGACCCAGTACTTC. Translating gives CASSKGRGARGRAKETQYF. The chain employs TRBV21-1 and TRBJ2-5; TRBD2, the table's D call, was not compared with the DNA. TRBV21-1 corresponds to a pseudogene. This CDR3 has 19 amino acids.

The chain couples TRBV4-1 to TRBJ2-5, with a possible D match to TRBD1 (6 bases). Matching the DNA end better, TRBJ2-7 makes the J call doubtful. CDR3 size: 15 residues. Germline V lookup: CDR1 MGHRA, CDR2 YSYEKL. CDR3 residues: CASSQARATGYEQYF. The CDR3 DNA follows: TGCGCCAGCAGCCAAGCCCGGGCTACAGGGTACGAGCAGTACTTC.

The gene calls are TRBV5-1 and TRBJ2-7; D not certain. V was clipped by 0 bases and J by 0 bases, with 4 bases between them. The CDR3 loop spans 13 amino acids. Per the germline V gene, CDR1 is SGHRS and CDR2 is YFSETQ. The CDR3 sequence: CASSLVRSYEQYF. The CDR3, as DNA: TGCGCCAGCAGCTTGGTCCGCTCCTACGAGCAGTACTTC.

The rearrangement links TRBV4-2 to TRBJ2-7; 7 nucleotides align to TRBD1. Germline CDR1 reads LGHNA; CDR2 reads YNFKEQ. This CDR3 has 15 residues. The trim removed 4 bases at V and 3 bases at J, leaving 9 bases unmatched. The CDR3 here is CASSPRQGRDYEQYF. The CDR3, as DNA: TGTGCCAGCAGCCCTCGACAGGGCAGGGACTACGAGCAGTACTTC.

The chain joins TRBV29-1 to TRBJ1-6, with D uncertain. The CDR3 covers 13 residues. In germline, CDR1 is SQVTM, CDR2 ANQGSEA. V dropped 5 bases and J dropped 0 bases, with 5 bases sitting between them. The CDR3 DNA is TGCAGCGTTCAGAGCTCCTATAATTCACCCCTCCACTTT. Amino acids: CSVQSSYNSPLHF.

The chain recombines TRBV27 with TRBJ1-5; 7 nucleotides match TRBD1. The V gene's germline CDR1 is MNHEY and CDR2 SMNVEV (reference sequence). The CDR3 has 14 amino acids. J gave up 7 bases and V 5 bases, and 8 bases lay outside the gene matches. The CDR3, as DNA: TGTGCCAGCAGTGCCAGGGGGGGGCGCCAGCCCCAGCATTTT. Its protein is CASSARGGRQPQHF.

The chain combines TRBV5-1 with TRBJ1-1, with D possibly matching TRBD1 (6 bases). The CDR3 spans 13 residues. Germline V CDR1 and CDR2: SGHRS, YFSETQ. V lost 3 bases to trimming and J lost 1 base, with 7 bases between them. CDR3 sequence reads: CASSSQGNTEAFF. CDR3 nucleotides: TGCGCCAGCAGCTCACAGGGGAACACTGAAGCTTTCTTT.

This chain joins TRBV7-9 and TRBJ1-6, with no clear D. Trimming cost V 3 bases and J 0 bases, with 9 bases left between them. Germline V CDR1 and CDR2: SEHNR, FQNEAQ (reference sequence). This CDR3 contains 16 residues. Here the CDR3 DNA reads TGTGCCAGCAGCTTGGCAGAAAGCTCCTATAATTCACCCCTCCACTTT. This codes for CASSLAESSYNSPLHF.

The chain joins TRBV28 to TRBJ2-5; D ambiguous. Germline CDR1 is MDHEN and CDR2 is SYDVKM. The CDR3 spans 14 residues. V was pared by 2 bases and J by 5 bases, with 12 bases between. CDR3 nucleotide sequence: TGTGCCAGCAGTTTAGGATTGTTGCGGGAGACCCAGTACTTC. It encodes CASSLGLLRETQYF.

The chain links TRBV6-5 to TRBJ2-3; possible D gene TRBD2, 6 bases. Trimming stripped 5 bases from V and 0 bases from J, with 12 bases between. Germline CDR1 MNHEY, CDR2 SVGAGI. CDR3 length: 15 amino acids. The CDR3 nucleotides read TGTGCCAGCAGTCGTAAGCGGGCTAGCACAGATACGCAGTATTTT. Translated: CASSRKRASTDTQYF.

The chain has TRBV6-5 and TRBJ2-1, with a tentative D call TRBD1 (5 bases). The CDR3 has 12 amino acids. Trimming shortened V by 7 bases and J by 5 bases, and 9 bases separated the two germline ends. The germline V gene has CDR1 MNHEY and CDR2 SVGAGI. The CDR3 sequence: CASKGVNNEQFF. Written as DNA, the CDR3 is TGTGCCAGCAAAGGGGTAAACAATGAGCAGTTCTTC.

The chain uses TRBV27 and TRBJ1-5; D is unclear. From germline, CDR1 is MNHEY and CDR2 SMNVEV (reference sequence). Trimming removed 5 bases from V and 3 bases from J, with 8 bases in between. This CDR3 has 13 residues. The CDR3 loop is CASSSWVNQPQHF. Written as DNA, the CDR3 is TGTGCCAGCAGTAGTTGGGTCAATCAGCCCCAGCATTTT.

The chain combines TRBV5-1 with TRBJ2-1; 11 nucleotides agree with TRBD1. The germline V gene encodes CDR1 SGHRS and CDR2 YFSETQ. Unmatched junction bases numbered 8, after V lost 5 bases and J lost 7 bases. This CDR3 region has 15 residues. DNA of the CDR3: TGCGCCAGCAGAGAGGACAGGGGGCAAATGAATGAGCAGTTCTTC. Translation: CASREDRGQMNEQFF. The variable domain in full, completed from reference TRBV5-1 and TRBJ2-1, reads KAGVTQTPRYLIKTRGQQVTLSCSPISGHRSVSWYQQTPGQGLQFLFEYFSETQRNKGNFPGRFSGRQFSNSRSEMNVSTLELGDSALYLCASREDRGQMNEQFFGPGTRLTVL.

The chain uses TRBV28 and TRBJ2-7; a weak D match, TRBD2 (6 bases). CDR3 length equals 13 residues. Germline V CDR1 and CDR2: MDHEN, SYDVKM. V was cut by 3 bases and J by 2 bases, with 8 bases left in between. CDR3 DNA sequence: TGTGCCAGCAGTTTTGGGAGGACCTACGAGCAGTACTTC. Amino acids: CASSFGRTYEQYF.

The chain has TRBV11-2 and TRBJ2-3; D is perhaps TRBD2 (5 bases). The germline gives CDR1 SGHAT, CDR2 FQNNGV. The length of the CDR3 is 14 residues. Trimming left V 5 bases short and J 1 base short, with 10 bases between. CDR3 DNA: TGTGCCAGCAGCCTAGCTGGTGGCACAGATACGCAGTATTTT. Protein product: CASSLAGGTDTQYF.

The chain is built from TRBV12-2 and TRBJ2-7; the table's D call TRBD2 went unverified against the DNA. TRBV12-2 is termed a pseudogene. The CDR3 is made up of 13 amino acids. CDR3 in DNA: TGTGCAAGTCGCCCGGGTCCGCCGCGTAAGCAGTACTTC. This codes for CASRPGPPRKQYF.

The CDR3 loop is CASSRGQATDTQYF. The DNA for the CDR3 is TGTGCCAGTAGTAGGGGACAGGCAACAGATACGCAGTATTTT. The chain uses TRBV19 and TRBJ2-3, with TRBD1 matching 8 bases. Germline assignment: CDR1 LNHDA and CDR2 SQIVND (reference sequence). Trimming removed 4 bases from V and 3 bases from J; junction bases left unmatched: 3. This CDR3 spans 14 amino acids.

The chain joins TRBV18 to TRBJ2-3; 7 bases match TRBD2. Per germline, CDR1 KGHSH and CDR2 LQKENI. V lost 2 bases to trimming and J lost 3 bases; unmatched junction nucleotides: 8. The CDR3 contains 16 residues. The CDR3: CASSPRLASITDTQYF. The CDR3 DNA sequence: TGTGCCAGCTCACCAAGACTAGCTAGTATTACAGATACGCAGTATTTT. The whole variable domain, remainder taken from reference TRBV18 and TRBJ2-3, is NAGVMQNPRHLVRRRGQEARLRCSPMKGHSHVYWYRQLPEEGLKFMVYLQKENIIDESGMPKERFSAEFPKEGPSILRIQQVVRGDSAAYFCASSPRLASITDTQYFGPGTRLTVL.

The genes are TRBV10-3 and TRBJ2-5; TRBD2 matches at 9 bases. The J call may be in error: the DNA end matches TRBJ2-7 better. The CDR3 totals 14 residues. Germline V lookup: CDR1 ENHRY, CDR2 SYGVKD. The CDR3 loop is CAISEASGAYEQYF. The CDR3 coding sequence is TGTGCCATCAGTGAGGCTAGCGGGGCCTACGAGCAGTACTTC.

This clone was detected only a few times. J is TRBJ2-7 and V is TRBV9, with D possibly matching TRBD1 (6 bases). Germline V gene data show CDR1 as SGDLS and CDR2 as YYNGEE. There are 15 residues in the CDR3. Trimming pared 1 base from V and 1 base from J, leaving 12 bases between. The CDR3 here is CASSVTGHISYEQYF. The CDR3 DNA follows: TGTGCCAGCAGCGTAACGGGACACATTTCCTACGAGCAGTACTTC.

This rearrangement joins TRBV6-1 to TRBJ2-5, with D unclear. This CDR3 is 14 amino acids long. The germline V gene encodes CDR1 MNHNS and CDR2 SASEGT. V lost 2 bases, J lost 2 bases, and 9 bases lay in between. Here the CDR3 DNA reads TGTGCCAGCAGTGAAATGGGAAGTCAAGAGACCCAGTACTTC. As protein: CASSEMGSQETQYF.

The J gene is TRBJ2-5, the V gene TRBV5-1, with 8 positions matching TRBD2. Germline lookup yields CDR1 SGHRS and CDR2 YFSETQ. The CDR3 runs to 14 residues. Trimming cost V 3 bases and J 1 base; bases outside gene matches: 2. The CDR3 loop is CASSSLAVQETQYF. The DNA of the CDR3 is TGCGCCAGCAGCTCACTAGCGGTCCAAGAGACCCAGTACTTC.

The chain carries TRBV2 and TRBJ1-3, with D unclear. Germline lookup yields CDR1 SNHLY and CDR2 FYNNEI. Trimming cost V 6 bases and J 0 bases, with 12 bases left between them. The CDR3 extends over 15 amino acids. In DNA form, the CDR3 reads TGTGCCAGCAGGCCCGACCGAGTCTCTGGAAACACCATATATTTT. Amino acid sequence: CASRPDRVSGNTIYF. The full variable domain, rest sourced from reference TRBV2 and TRBJ1-3, is EPEVTQTPSHQVTQMGQEVILRCVPISNHLYFYWYRQILGQKVEFLVSFYNNEISEKSEIFDDQFSVERPDGSNFTLKIRSTKLEDSAMYFCASRPDRVSGNTIYFGEGSWLTVV.

The chain has TRBV7-6 and TRBJ2-7; TRBD2 matches 8 bases. The germline V gene encodes CDR1 SGHVS and CDR2 FNYEAQ. V trimming: 5 bases; J trimming: 4 bases; junction bases outside the gene matches: 16. The CDR3 has 17 amino acids. The CDR3 bases are TGTGCCAGCAGCGGAGGAAAGCCGGGACTAGGAGTATACGAGCAGTACTTC. Translation: CASSGGKPGLGVYEQYF.

This chain links TRBV5-6 with TRBJ2-1; 15 bases line up with TRBD2. The CDR3 runs 16 residues. Germline CDR1 is SGHDT and CDR2 is YYEEEE. Losses at the gene ends were 2 bases for V and 15 bases for J; bases not matched to a gene: 12. CDR3 in amino acids: CASSFGGTSGRRVVFF. The CDR3 nucleotides are TGTGCCAGCAGCTTCGGAGGGACTAGCGGGAGGCGGGTTGTGTTCTTC.

The chain links TRBV10-3 to TRBJ1-5; D is uncertain. The germline V gene has CDR1 ENHRY and CDR2 SYGVKD. The CDR3 runs 13 residues. Trimming shortened V by 4 bases and J by 4 bases, and 8 bases separated the two germline ends. CDR3 nucleotides: TGTGCCATCAGTGGGCAGGAAAATCAGCCCCAGCATTTT. It translates to CAISGQENQPQHF.